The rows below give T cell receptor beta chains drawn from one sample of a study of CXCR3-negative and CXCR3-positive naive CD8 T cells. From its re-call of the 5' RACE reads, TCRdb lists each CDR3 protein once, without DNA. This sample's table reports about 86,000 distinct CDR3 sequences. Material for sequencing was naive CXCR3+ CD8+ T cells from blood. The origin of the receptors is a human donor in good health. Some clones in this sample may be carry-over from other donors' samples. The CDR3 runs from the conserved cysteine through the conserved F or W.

CSVEEETGKSYEQYF	TRBV29-1	TRBJ2-7
CASSFFQGTFNEQYF	TRBV28	TRBJ2-7
CASSLVSGSNEQYF	TRBV7-9	TRBJ2-7
CASSLPGQSHQPQHF	TRBV7-2	TRBJ1-5
CASSLRIPPSGYTF	TRBV5-6	TRBJ1-2
CASSSIEGGSYEQYF	TRBV13	TRBJ2-7
CASGLDETQYF	TRBV12-5	TRBJ2-5
CATTFDISTDTQYF	TRBV7-9	TRBJ2-3
CASSPDVFPDTQYF	TRBV12-3/TRBV12-4	TRBJ2-3
CASSDGVSYEQYF	TRBV2	TRBJ2-7
CSARLFQETQYF	TRBV29-1	TRBJ2-5
CASSLEAAYEQYF	TRBV5-1	TRBJ2-7
CASSLLASTDTQYF	TRBV28	TRBJ2-3
CASSYSTGNIYGYTF	TRBV6-2/TRBV6-3	TRBJ1-2
CASSLEGSGSAYNEQFF	TRBV5-1	TRBJ2-1
CALGAGNYGYTF	TRBV28	TRBJ1-2
CASSPGQTYNEQFF	TRBV6-5	TRBJ2-1
CATESGFGETQYF	TRBV24-1	TRBJ2-5
CASSPVPYEQYF	TRBV18	TRBJ2-7
CSGLAGGLYNEQFF	TRBV29-1	TRBJ2-1
CASSVQGQGGEQYF	TRBV28	TRBJ2-7
CASSQDLTGIAYEQYF	TRBV4-3	TRBJ2-7
CSATTLGSYEQYF	TRBV20-1	TRBJ2-7
CASSLTVGSTDTQYF	TRBV12-3/TRBV12-4	TRBJ2-3
CASSGDQETQYF	TRBV6-6	TRBJ2-5
CSVPSSGNYEQYF	TRBV29-1	TRBJ2-7
CASSGTSERNEQYF	TRBV2	TRBJ2-7
CASRSSGVEAFF	TRBV12-3/TRBV12-4	TRBJ1-1
CASSLYRATGTDTQYF	TRBV5-1	TRBJ2-3
CASSYSWETFYNEQFF	TRBV6-5	TRBJ2-1
CASSLDTRRLADKQFF	TRBV7-9	TRBJ2-1
CATSRDRWDGELFF	TRBV15	TRBJ2-2
CASSWPTAMGGDSPLHF	TRBV7-9	TRBJ1-6
CASSLTTSGQETQYF	TRBV6-1	TRBJ2-5
CASSVDTDYRRETQYF	TRBV9	TRBJ2-5
CASSQPGALGTEAFF	TRBV4-1	TRBJ1-1
CSVARGTTEAFF	TRBV29-1	TRBJ1-1
CASSPGTSGGSTYNEQFF	TRBV5-1	TRBJ2-1
CASSPGQGAYGYTF	TRBV28	TRBJ1-2
CASSSYRGEDYEQYF	TRBV7-6	TRBJ2-7
CASSQDGGTGELFF	TRBV4-1	TRBJ2-2
CASSLSLTGAYEQYF	TRBV7-6	TRBJ2-7
CASSPRGGLGSNYGYTF	TRBV7-2	TRBJ1-2
CASSLLTGENTEAFF	TRBV7-2	TRBJ1-1
CASSFDREAYEQYF	TRBV5-5	TRBJ2-7
CASSGSGGYYEQYF	TRBV5-1	TRBJ2-7
CASSRLQGPAQETQYF	TRBV5-1	TRBJ2-5
CASSPGREQFF	TRBV28	TRBJ2-1
CASSPQGDTQYF	TRBV28	TRBJ2-3
CASSQDGWQPNTEAFF	TRBV3-1	TRBJ1-1
CASSPRANDGPQHF	TRBV7-9	TRBJ1-5
CASSLGEGGSIQYF	TRBV7-8	TRBJ2-4
CASSHPGKGVETQYF	TRBV3-1	TRBJ2-5
CASRGVGLRSRAGGREYQETQYF	TRBV28	TRBJ2-5
CASSSDPYEQYF	TRBV12-3/TRBV12-4	TRBJ2-7
CASSWGQTPGGNQPQHF	TRBV19	TRBJ1-5
CASSPRDPRQGSYEQYF	TRBV7-9	TRBJ2-7
CASSTLGPGQGDNEQFF	TRBV6-4	TRBJ2-1
CASSAPGLAEHNEQFF	TRBV7-9	TRBJ2-1
CASSGTNYGYTF	TRBV12-3/TRBV12-4	TRBJ1-2